This T cell receptor beta chain comes out of a study of T cell responses to AZD1222 COVID-19 vaccine. Whole-study findings and limits: Donors were largely white British and mainly female; clonal diversity was possibly underestimated.

Germline CDR1 and CDR2: MNHEY and SMNVEV (reference sequence). The length of the CDR3 is 17 residues. Trimming cost V 5 bases and J 3 bases, with 21 bases left between them. Here immunoSEQ multiplex PCR was the method, and the copy in TCRdb shows in-frame clones only, minus some. The sample contains some 140,000 clones, around nine tenths of which appear only once. In regard to this clone: The antigen remains undetermined.

Sequencing was performed on peripheral blood, taken on day 0 of AZD1222 vaccination. This sequence was found in an adult in good health. This chain uses TRBV27 with TRBJ2-3; D call uncertain. CDR3 residues: CASSPTTLAGSTDTQYF. CDR3 sequence (DNA): TGTGCCAGCAGTCCCACTACTCTGGCAGGATCTACAGATACGCAGTATTTT.